What follows are 23 T cell receptor beta chains derived from one specimen sequenced in a study of blood T cell repertoires in COVID-19. The table came from immunoSEQ multiplex PCR; TCRdb's copy has only in-frame clones and leaves some out. The sample includes approximately 110,000 clones, about 88% of them seen just once. Material for sequencing was peripheral blood. Source of these receptors: a woman in her 70s who had recovered from COVID-19.

The V call is TRBV28, the J call TRBJ1-1, with TRBD1 matching 9 bases. Losses at the gene ends were 3 bases for V and 8 bases for J; bases not matched to a gene: 10. CDR3 length: 15 residues. CDR1 MDHEN and CDR2 SYDVKM come from the germline V gene. The chain's CDR3 is CASSLGTGIPPEAFF. The CDR3 region has the DNA TGTGCCAGCAGTTTGGGGACAGGGATCCCCCCAGAAGCTTTCTTT.

The V and J genes are TRBV11-2 and TRBJ1-3, with D hard to call. From germline, CDR1 is SGHAT and CDR2 FQNNGV. The CDR3 loop spans 13 amino acids. The ends were cut back, 2 bases at V and 7 bases at J, with 9 bases in the middle. The CDR3 region has the DNA TGTGCCAGCAGCTTACTGCCTCGGAACACCATATATTTT. Amino acid sequence: CASSLLPRNTIYF.

This chain links TRBV6-5 with TRBJ2-3; possibly TRBD2 for D (5 bases). V was pared by 0 bases and J by 4 bases, with 8 bases between. Germline CDR1 and CDR2: MNHEY and SVGAGI. This CDR3 contains 14 residues. CDR3 sequence: CASSYSRGPDTQYF. DNA of the CDR3: TGTGCCAGCAGTTACTCACGAGGGCCAGATACGCAGTATTTT.

J is TRBJ2-3 and V is TRBV27; 12 bases are shared with TRBD2. The CDR3 is 15 residues long. J lost 6 bases, V lost 3 bases, and 4 bases had no gene match. Germline V CDR1 and CDR2: MNHEY, SMNVEV (reference sequence). The CDR3 region has the DNA TGTGCCAGCAGTTTCCTAGCGGGGGGGCGTGATACGCAGTATTTT. Translating gives CASSFLAGGRDTQYF.

This chain connects TRBV3-1 (or the pseudogene TRBV3-2) to TRBJ2-3, with D possibly matching TRBD1 (8 bases). Deletions cut 10 bases from V and 7 bases from J, with 33 bases between. Germline loops: CDR1 LGHDT, CDR2 YNNKEL (reference sequence). This CDR3 comprises 18 residues. The CDR3 nucleotides are TGTGCCACCAGTGTCAGGGGGCTGGGGGGGGCCGCGCCCCATACGCAGTATTTT. The encoded protein is CATSVRGLGGAAPHTQYF.

The chain is built from TRBV7-9 and TRBJ2-1; TRBD2 matches at 11 bases. The CDR3 is 18 amino acids. Germline values: CDR1 SEHNR, CDR2 FQNEAQ (reference sequence). Trimming at V came to 2 bases and at J to 2 bases, leaving 8 bases not matched to a gene. CDR3 nucleotides: TGTGCCAGCAGCTTACTTGGGCTAGCGGGAGGCCCCTACAATGAGCAGTTCTTC. It codes for CASSLLGLAGGPYNEQFF.

The rearrangement links TRBV7-9 to TRBJ2-3; 7 bases align to TRBD2. This CDR3 is 15 amino acids long. The germline gives CDR1 SEHNR, CDR2 FQNEAQ (reference sequence). J gave up 2 bases and V 4 bases, and 6 bases lay outside the gene matches. In DNA form, the CDR3 reads TGTGCCAGCAGCTGGGAGGGTACCAACACAGATACGCAGTATTTT. Its translation: CASSWEGTNTDTQYF.

The chain employs TRBV5-6 and TRBJ1-2; 8 bases match TRBD1. The V gene's germline CDR1 is SGHDT and CDR2 YYEEEE. This CDR3 is built from 13 residues. V lost 3 bases and J lost 6; bases outside the gene matches: 4. In DNA, the CDR3 is TGTGCCAGCAGCTGGACAGGGACCGATGGCTACACCTTC. It translates to CASSWTGTDGYTF.

The chain joins TRBV28 to TRBJ1-5, with D hard to call. V was clipped by 10 bases and J by 5 bases, with 12 bases between them. There are 12 residues in the CDR3. Looked up from germline, CDR1 is MDHEN and CDR2 is SYDVKM. This chain's CDR3 is CATLGADQPQHF. DNA of the CDR3: TGTGCCACCTTAGGAGCGGATCAGCCCCAGCATTTT.

The chain couples TRBV15 to TRBJ2-1; a weak D match, TRBD2 (5 bases). The CDR3 runs to 13 residues. V lost 0 bases and J lost 7, with 7 bases in between. Germline V gene sequence: CDR1 LNHNV, CDR2 YYDKDF (reference sequence). Written as DNA, the CDR3 is TGTGCCACCAGCAGAGATTTAGCGAATGAGCAGTTCTTC. Translated: CATSRDLANEQFF.

This clone has more than one count but fewer than ten. DNA for the CDR3: TGTGCCAGCTCACCACCGGGCAGGGCATATGGCTACACCTTC. This codes for CASSPPGRAYGYTF. The chain is built from TRBV18 and TRBJ1-2; D is perhaps TRBD1 (5 bases). This CDR3 contains 14 residues. V lost 0 bases and J 5 bases, leaving 10 bases between the germline ends. CDR1 and CDR2 from the germline V gene are KGHSH and LQKENI. The whole variable domain, filled in from reference TRBV18 and TRBJ1-2, reads NAGVMQNPRHLVRRRGQEARLRCSPMKGHSHVYWYRQLPEEGLKFMVYLQKENIIDESGMPKERFSAEFPKEGPSILRIQQVVRGDSAAYFCASSPPGRAYGYTFGSGTRLTVV.

This chain uses TRBV28 with TRBJ2-5, with 11 bases fitting TRBD2. Germline trimming cut 4 bases from V and 2 bases from J; bases unmatched to any gene: 6. CDR3 length: 16 residues. Germline V gives CDR1 MDHEN, CDR2 SYDVKM. The CDR3 region is CASSSRLAGGQETQYF. Written as DNA, the CDR3 is TGTGCCAGCAGTTCCCGGCTAGCGGGGGGTCAAGAGACCCAGTACTTC.

The J gene is TRBJ1-1, the V gene TRBV7-9; D remains unclear. In germline, CDR1 is SEHNR, CDR2 FQNEAQ (reference sequence). This CDR3 comprises 13 residues. Between the trimmed V and J ends, which lost 3 bases and 4 bases, there was a span of 9 bases. The CDR3, as DNA: TGTGCCAGCAGCTTTGGGCAGTCCACTGAAGCTTTCTTT. It specifies CASSFGQSTEAFF.

The V gene is TRBV23-1, the J gene TRBJ1-1, with 7 bases fitting TRBD1. TRBV23-1 is noted as an ORF with a role that remains uncertain. V was clipped by 6 bases and J by 4 bases; unmatched bases: 11. The CDR3 consists of 15 residues. CDR3 DNA sequence: TGCGCCAGCAGAAACCTTAGACAGGGAGGCACTGAAGCTTTCTTT. Residues: CASRNLRQGGTEAFF.

This sequence joins TRBV5-1 and TRBJ2-5; TRBD1 agrees at 7 bases. The germline V gene encodes CDR1 SGHRS and CDR2 YFSETQ. The CDR3 has 16 residues. With 4 bases clipped from V and 5 bases from J, the junction kept 14 bases outside the gene matches. CDR3 amino acids: CASSVGALSGQETQYF. The CDR3 DNA sequence: TGCGCCAGCAGCGTGGGGGCCCTCTCGGGACAGGAGACCCAGTACTTC.

The genes are TRBV5-1 and TRBJ1-4, with D possibly matching TRBD1 (5 bases). Germline CDR1 reads SGHRS; CDR2 reads YFSETQ. The V gene lost 3 bases and the J gene lost 6 bases, with 9 bases spanning the gap. The CDR3 is made up of 13 amino acids. The CDR3 reads CASSWGGDEKLFF. The CDR3 DNA reads as TGCGCCAGCAGCTGGGGAGGGGATGAAAAACTGTTTTTT.

The chain joins TRBV5-1 to TRBJ2-2, with a possible D match to TRBD1 (6 bases). V lost 7 bases to trimming and J lost 1 base, with 8 bases between them. The CDR3 sequence is 13 residues long. CDR1 and CDR2 (germline): SGHRS, YFSETQ. The CDR3 DNA sequence: TGCGCCAGCCACAGGGAGAACACCGGGGAGCTGTTTTTT. It translates to CASHRENTGELFF.

This chain links TRBV27 with TRBJ1-2; D perhaps matches TRBD1 (5 bases). The CDR3 loop spans 14 amino acids. V dropped 5 bases and J dropped 4 bases, with 14 bases sitting between them. The V gene's germline CDR1 is MNHEY and CDR2 SMNVEV (reference sequence). CDR3 DNA: TGTGCCAGCAGTCTGTACTGGGGGGGCTATGGCTACACCTTC. It is translated as CASSLYWGGYGYTF.

This clone was counted only a few times. V and J are TRBV6-1 and TRBJ2-7, with TRBD2 identical over 8 bases. V shed 2 bases, J shed 4 bases, and the junction held 10 bases outside the gene matches. The CDR3 loop spans 16 amino acids. Germline CDR1 MNHNS, CDR2 SASEGT. The CDR3: CASSESRRGVRYEQYF. CDR3 bases: TGTGCCAGCAGTGAATCCCGGCGGGGGGTTCGATACGAGCAGTACTTC.

The V gene is TRBV19, the J gene TRBJ2-3, with 8 bases matching TRBD1. The CDR3 runs to 15 residues. The ends lost 7 bases at V and 2 bases at J; junction bases unmatched: 8. The germline V gene has CDR1 LNHDA and CDR2 SQIVND (reference sequence). The CDR3: CASTPAGGLTDTQYF. CDR3 DNA sequence: TGTGCCAGTACCCCGGCAGGGGGCCTCACAGATACGCAGTATTTT.

In nucleotides, the CDR3 is TGCAGCGCCGAGACAGGGGGCGCAGATGGCACAGATACGCAGTATTTT. It encodes CSAETGGADGTDTQYF. The chain recombines TRBV29-1 with TRBJ2-3, with 10 bases fitting TRBD1. This CDR3 is 16 amino acids long. V trimming: 7 bases; J trimming: 1 base; junction bases outside the gene matches: 11. Germline CDR1 and CDR2: SQVTM and ANQGSEA.

The chain is built from TRBV21-1 and TRBJ1-1. TRBV21-1 constitutes a pseudogene. The CDR3 is 13 amino acids. Written as DNA, the CDR3 is TGTGCCAGCAGCAAAGGGGGGGGTACTGAAGCTTTCTTT. It codes for CASSKGGGTEAFF.

This sequence joins TRBV7-2 and TRBJ2-7; a weak D match, TRBD2 (7 bases). V was trimmed by 6 bases and J by 7 bases, leaving 19 bases between them. Germline loops: CDR1 SGHTA, CDR2 FQGNSA. CDR3 length: 14 amino acids. The DNA of the CDR3 is TGTGCCAGCAGGTCCGAGGGGGGGCCGAGGGAGCAGTACTTC. Amino acids: CASRSEGGPREQYF.